The 15 T cell receptor beta chains given below trace back to one sample, sequenced in a study of CD8+CD57+ T cells in acquired aplastic anemia (dated by TCRdb to the late 2010s). Sequencing used an Illumina HiSeq 2000. Genomic DNA was used as template for profiling of TCR beta VDJ combinations and CDR3 sequences. Starting from the raw public reads, TCRdb applied fastp trimming at Q25, assembled clones with MiXCR and retained in-frame beta chains. Each entry merges the rows of one CDR3 protein and shows their most common DNA and genes. This sample has about 470,000 distinct CDR3 sequences in its table, and around 30% of those were observed once. Under 0.95% of the sample lies in the top ten. Patients chosen for sequencing had shown expansion of CD8+CD57+ cells by flow cytometry. The material sequenced was sorted CD4+, CD8+, or CD8+CD57+ T cells (not recorded which) from PBMCs. The receptors originated from a human donor with aplastic anemia.

The chain is built from TRBV6-4 and TRBJ2-1; D gene unclear. With 1 base removed from V and 2 bases from J, the gap between germline ends came to 12 bases. Germline V CDR1 and CDR2: MRHNA, SNTAGT. The CDR3 covers 16 residues. CDR3 bases: TGTGCCAGCAGTGACTTAGGTCTTGGGACCTACAATGAGCAGTTCTTC. Its protein product is CASSDLGLGTYNEQFF.

This clonotype was detected only a few times. The V gene is TRBV5-1, the J gene TRBJ2-2; TRBD2 might be the D (6 bases). Trimming took off 7 bases at V and 0 bases at J, with 19 bases between the two ends. This CDR3 is 17 amino acids long. The V gene's germline CDR1 is SGHRS and CDR2 YFSETQ. CDR3 amino acids: CASCCRVGGTNTGELFF. The DNA of the CDR3 is TGCGCCAGCTGCTGCCGGGTGGGGGGAACGAACACCGGGGAGCTGTTTTTT.

This clonotype was counted between two and nine times. V gene TRBV5-1 combines with J gene TRBJ2-2; 7 nucleotides agree with TRBD1. The V segment lost 4 bases and the J segment 4 bases; nucleotides outside the gene matches: 7. The CDR3 extends over 15 amino acids. CDR1 is SGHRS, CDR2 YFSETQ, per germline. The CDR3 sequence is CASSPQGVVTGELFF. In nucleotides, the CDR3 is TGCGCCAGCAGCCCTCAGGGGGTGGTCACCGGGGAGCTGTTTTTT.

The J gene is TRBJ1-1, the V gene TRBV27; 8 nucleotides match TRBD1. Germline V lookup: CDR1 MNHEY, CDR2 SMNVEV (reference sequence). CDR3 size: 16 residues. Trimming cost V 5 bases and J 5 bases; bases outside gene matches: 13. The CDR3 region has the DNA TGTGCCAGCAGTCCCGGACAGGGTAGGGGTAATACTGAAGCTTTCTTT. This codes for CASSPGQGRGNTEAFF.

This clonotype was picked up a small number of times. The chain carries TRBV11-2 and TRBJ2-5; either TRBD1 or TRBD2 may fit D (5 bases each). The CDR3 covers 13 residues. CDR1 and CDR2 from the germline V gene are SGHAT and FQNNGV. Trimming took off 7 bases at V and 5 bases at J, with 14 bases between the two ends. DNA of the CDR3: TGTGCCAGCACCCGAGGGGTTGGCGAGACCCAGTACTTC. Its translation: CASTRGVGETQYF.

CDR3 region: CSASGPGSQINYGYTF. DNA for the CDR3: TGCAGTGCTAGTGGTCCCGGGTCCCAAATTAACTATGGCTACACCTTC. This rearrangement joins TRBV20-1 to TRBJ1-2; D unclear. Germline V gene data show CDR1 as DFQATT and CDR2 as SNEGSKA (reference sequence). The CDR3 totals 16 residues. Trimming took 3 bases from V and 1 from J, leaving 18 bases between them.

This clonotype was seen repeatedly, ten times or more. The V gene is TRBV19, the J gene TRBJ2-7; TRBD1 matches at 9 bases. Germline CDR1 LNHDA, CDR2 SQIVND (reference sequence). Losses at the gene ends were 4 bases for V and 5 bases for J; bases not matched to a gene: 6. The CDR3 is made up of 14 amino acids. CDR3 coding DNA: TGTGCCAGTAGTAGGACAGGGGCTTTGAACGAGCAGTACTTC. Its protein is CASSRTGALNEQYF.

This clonotype has ten or more counts. The rearrangement uses TRBV20-1 and TRBJ1-2; no definite D call. Trimming removed 2 bases from V and 4 bases from J, with 14 bases in between. CDR1 and CDR2 (germline): DFQATT, SNEGSKA (reference sequence). The CDR3 has 14 amino acids. CDR3 DNA: TGCAGTGCTAGAATGTTTCAGAGACTCTATGGCTACACCTTC. Translated: CSARMFQRLYGYTF.

This clonotype was picked up many times. J is TRBJ1-6 and V is TRBV6-1; maybe TRBD1 (5 bases). The length of the CDR3 is 11 residues. Germline CDR1 and CDR2: MNHNS and SASEGT. The V and J ends lost 1 base and 18 bases respectively, with 10 bases between them. The chain's CDR3 is CASSEEGRSHF. Written as DNA, the CDR3 is TGTGCCAGCAGTGAAGAGGGGCGGTCCCACTTT.

The rearrangement links TRBV2 to TRBJ1-2; no clear D. V was shortened by 5 bases and J by 8 bases, with 9 bases between the two germline ends. Germline V gene sequence: CDR1 SNHLY, CDR2 FYNNEI. The CDR3 totals 11 residues. The CDR3 protein is CASSQPRGYTF. The DNA of the CDR3 is TGTGCCAGCAGTCAGCCCAGAGGCTACACCTTC.

This clonotype was observed at least ten times. This sequence joins TRBV7-2 and TRBJ2-7; no definite D call. Between the trimmed V and J ends, which lost 4 bases and 1 base, there was a span of 8 bases. This CDR3 has 13 residues. Looked up from germline, CDR1 is SGHTA and CDR2 is FQGNSA. CDR3 bases: TGTGCCAGCAGCTCGAGTCCGTCCTACGAGCAGTACTTC. Amino acid sequence: CASSSSPSYEQYF.

The chain employs TRBV7-9 and TRBJ1-5; D is unclear. This CDR3 region has 15 residues. Germline-derived CDR1 and CDR2 are SEHNR and FQNEAQ (reference sequence). The V gene lost 8 bases and the J gene lost 0 bases, with 14 bases spanning the gap. The CDR3 loop is CASGLDEYSNQPQHF. In DNA form, the CDR3 reads TGTGCCAGCGGCCTCGACGAATATAGCAATCAGCCCCAGCATTTT.

The chain combines TRBV20-1 with TRBJ2-5; 7 bases are shared with TRBD2. V shed 0 bases, J shed 0 bases, and the junction held 4 bases outside the gene matches. CDR1 and CDR2 from the germline V gene are DFQATT and SNEGSKA (reference sequence). The CDR3 extends over 15 amino acids. CDR3 DNA sequence: TGCAGTGCTAGAGATCGAGCGGGGAACCAAGAGACCCAGTACTTC. Encoded protein: CSARDRAGNQETQYF.

This clonotype has only a few counts. V gene TRBV20-1 combines with J gene TRBJ2-4; perhaps TRBD1 as D (6 bases). The CDR3 contains 16 residues. Germline V gene lookup returns CDR1 DFQATT and CDR2 SNEGSKA (reference sequence). Between the trimmed V and J ends, which lost 5 bases and 0 bases, there was a span of 17 bases. The CDR3 reads CSAGRTGSLAKNIQYF. The CDR3 DNA sequence: TGCAGTGCTGGAAGAACAGGGTCCCTAGCCAAAAACATTCAGTACTTC.

This chain links TRBV18 with TRBJ2-1; maybe TRBD1 (6 bases). Trimming stripped 1 base from V and 11 bases from J, with 9 bases between. This CDR3 contains 12 residues. Germline V gene data show CDR1 as KGHSH and CDR2 as LQKENI. The CDR3 sequence is CASSPLGGKQFF. The CDR3, as DNA: TGTGCCAGCTCACCACTAGGGGGTAAGCAGTTCTTC.